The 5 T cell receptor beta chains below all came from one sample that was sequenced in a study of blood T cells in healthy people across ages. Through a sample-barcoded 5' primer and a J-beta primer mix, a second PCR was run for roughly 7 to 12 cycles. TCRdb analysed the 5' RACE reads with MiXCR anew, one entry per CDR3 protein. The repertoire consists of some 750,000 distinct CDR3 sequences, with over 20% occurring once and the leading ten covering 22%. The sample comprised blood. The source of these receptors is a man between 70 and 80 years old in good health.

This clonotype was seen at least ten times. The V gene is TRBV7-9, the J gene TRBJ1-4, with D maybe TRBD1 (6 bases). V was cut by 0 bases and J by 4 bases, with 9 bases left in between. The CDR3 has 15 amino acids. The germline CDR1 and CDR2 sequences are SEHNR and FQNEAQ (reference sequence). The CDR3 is CASSLAGAYNEKLFF. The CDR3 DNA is TGTGCCAGCAGCTTAGCGGGGGCATATAATGAAAAACTGTTTTTT.

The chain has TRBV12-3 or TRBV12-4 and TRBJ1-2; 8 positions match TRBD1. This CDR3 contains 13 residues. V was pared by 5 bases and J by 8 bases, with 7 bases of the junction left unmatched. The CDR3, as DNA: TGTGCCAGCAGTGCGGACAGGGAGCGGGGCTACACCTTC. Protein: CASSADRERGYTF.

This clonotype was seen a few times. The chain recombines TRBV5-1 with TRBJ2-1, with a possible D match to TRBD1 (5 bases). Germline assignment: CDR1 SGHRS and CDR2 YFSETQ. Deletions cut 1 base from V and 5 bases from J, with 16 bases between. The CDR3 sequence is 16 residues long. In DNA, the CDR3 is TGCGCCAGCAGCTTGTATCAGGGCACCTCGAACAATGAGCAGTTCTTC. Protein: CASSLYQGTSNNEQFF.

The DNA of the CDR3 is TGTGCCAGCAGTTACAACCTCCAGGGTCCGGATGAGCAGTTCTTC. This sequence encodes CASSYNLQGPDEQFF. This sequence joins TRBV7-9 and TRBJ2-7, with D maybe TRBD1 (5 bases). The DNA end is more similar to TRBJ2-1, so the J call may be wrong. Per the germline V gene, CDR1 is SEHNR and CDR2 is FQNEAQ (reference sequence). This CDR3 region has 15 residues.

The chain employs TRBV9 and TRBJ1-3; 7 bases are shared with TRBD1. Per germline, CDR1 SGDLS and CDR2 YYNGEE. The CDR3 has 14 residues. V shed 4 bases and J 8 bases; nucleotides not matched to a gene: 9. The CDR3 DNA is TGTGCCAGCAGCCCTGAGAGCAGGGGGGACACCATATATTTT. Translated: CASSPESRGDTIYF.